This T cell receptor (beta chain) was recorded in a study of T cell changes during pregnancy in multiple sclerosis. Trimming took 3 bases from V and 6 from J; bases not matched to a gene: 2. Germline-derived CDR1 and CDR2 are SGHTA and FQGNSA. This CDR3 comprises 14 residues. Sequenced by immunoSEQ multiplex PCR; TCRdb stores in-frame clones only, minus some. The repertoire holds tens of thousands of clones, around 92% seen once, with 1.5% to 2% in the top ten. This clone was picked up one time. The sample was peripheral blood, taken after pregnancy. The receptor was isolated from a female donor in good health, enrolled as a control in a pregnancy study. The chain employs TRBV7-2 and TRBJ2-1; 10 bases agree with TRBD2. The CDR3 sequence is CASSFRTSGNEQFF. The CDR3 region has the DNA TGTGCCAGCAGCTTCCGGACTAGCGGCAATGAGCAGTTCTTC.